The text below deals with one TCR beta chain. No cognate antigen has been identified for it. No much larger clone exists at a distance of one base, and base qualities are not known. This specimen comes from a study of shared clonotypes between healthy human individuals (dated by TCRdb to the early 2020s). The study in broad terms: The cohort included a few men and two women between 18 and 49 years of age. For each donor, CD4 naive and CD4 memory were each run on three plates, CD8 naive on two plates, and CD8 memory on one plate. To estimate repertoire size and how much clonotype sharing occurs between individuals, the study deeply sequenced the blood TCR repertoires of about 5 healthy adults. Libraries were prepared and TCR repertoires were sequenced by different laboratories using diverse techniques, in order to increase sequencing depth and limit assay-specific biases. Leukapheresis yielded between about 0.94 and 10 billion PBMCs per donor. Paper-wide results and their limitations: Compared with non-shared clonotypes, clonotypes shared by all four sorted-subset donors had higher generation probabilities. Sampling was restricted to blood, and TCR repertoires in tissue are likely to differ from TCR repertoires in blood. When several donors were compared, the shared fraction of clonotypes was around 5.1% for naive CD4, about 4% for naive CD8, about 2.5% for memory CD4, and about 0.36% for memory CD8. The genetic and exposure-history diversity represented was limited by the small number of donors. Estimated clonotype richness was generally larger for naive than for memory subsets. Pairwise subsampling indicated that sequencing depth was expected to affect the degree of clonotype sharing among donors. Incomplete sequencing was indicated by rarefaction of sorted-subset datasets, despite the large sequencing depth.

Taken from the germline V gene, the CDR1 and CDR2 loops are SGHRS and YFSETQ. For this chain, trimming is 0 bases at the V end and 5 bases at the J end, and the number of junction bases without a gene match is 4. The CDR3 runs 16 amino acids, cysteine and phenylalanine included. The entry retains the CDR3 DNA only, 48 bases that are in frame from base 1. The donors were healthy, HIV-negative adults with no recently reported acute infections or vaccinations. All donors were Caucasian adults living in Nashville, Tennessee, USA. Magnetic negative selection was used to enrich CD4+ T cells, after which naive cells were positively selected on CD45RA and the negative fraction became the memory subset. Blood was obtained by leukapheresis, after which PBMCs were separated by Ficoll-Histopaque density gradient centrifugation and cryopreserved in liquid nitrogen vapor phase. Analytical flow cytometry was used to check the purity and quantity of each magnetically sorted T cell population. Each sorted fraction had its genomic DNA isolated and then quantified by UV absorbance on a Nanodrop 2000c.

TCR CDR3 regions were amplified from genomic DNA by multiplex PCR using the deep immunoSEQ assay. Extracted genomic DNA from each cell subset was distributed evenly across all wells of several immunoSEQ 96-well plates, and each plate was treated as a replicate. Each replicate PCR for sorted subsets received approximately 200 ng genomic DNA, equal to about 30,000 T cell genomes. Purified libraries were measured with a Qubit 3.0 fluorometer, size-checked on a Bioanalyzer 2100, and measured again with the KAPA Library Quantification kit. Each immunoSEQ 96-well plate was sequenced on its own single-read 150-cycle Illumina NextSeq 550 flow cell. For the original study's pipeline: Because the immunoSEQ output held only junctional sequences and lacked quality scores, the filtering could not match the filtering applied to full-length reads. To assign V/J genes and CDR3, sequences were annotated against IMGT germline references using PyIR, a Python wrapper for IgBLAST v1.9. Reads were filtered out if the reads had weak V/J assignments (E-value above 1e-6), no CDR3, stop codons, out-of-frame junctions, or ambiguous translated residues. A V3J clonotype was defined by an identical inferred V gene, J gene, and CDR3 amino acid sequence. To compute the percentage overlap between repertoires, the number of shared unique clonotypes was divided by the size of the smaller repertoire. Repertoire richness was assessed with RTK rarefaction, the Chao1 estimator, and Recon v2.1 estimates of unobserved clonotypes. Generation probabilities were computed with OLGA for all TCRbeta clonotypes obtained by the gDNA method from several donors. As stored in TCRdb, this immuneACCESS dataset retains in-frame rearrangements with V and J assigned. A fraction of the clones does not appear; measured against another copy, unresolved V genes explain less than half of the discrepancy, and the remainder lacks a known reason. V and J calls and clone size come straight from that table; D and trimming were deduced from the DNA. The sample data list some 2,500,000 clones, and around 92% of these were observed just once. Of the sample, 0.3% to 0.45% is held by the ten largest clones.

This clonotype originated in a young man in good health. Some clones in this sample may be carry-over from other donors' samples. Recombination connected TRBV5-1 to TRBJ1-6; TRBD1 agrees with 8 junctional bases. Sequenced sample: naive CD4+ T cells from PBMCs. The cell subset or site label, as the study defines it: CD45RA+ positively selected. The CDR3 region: CASSLAGTGDNSPLHF. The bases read TGCGCCAGCAGCTTGGCCGGGACAGGAGATAATTCACCCCTCCACTTT.